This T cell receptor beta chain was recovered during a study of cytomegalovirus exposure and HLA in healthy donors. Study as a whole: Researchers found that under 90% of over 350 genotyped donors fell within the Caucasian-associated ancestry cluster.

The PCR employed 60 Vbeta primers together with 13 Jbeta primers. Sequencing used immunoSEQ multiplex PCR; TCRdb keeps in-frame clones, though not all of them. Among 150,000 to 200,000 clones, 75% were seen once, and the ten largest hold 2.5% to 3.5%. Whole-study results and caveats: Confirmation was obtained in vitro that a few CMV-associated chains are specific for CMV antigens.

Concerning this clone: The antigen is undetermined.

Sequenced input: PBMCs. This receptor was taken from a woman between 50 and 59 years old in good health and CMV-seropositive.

The CDR3 reads CASSGTGEETQYF. The CDR3 DNA is TGTGCCAGCAGCGGCACAGGGGAAGAGACCCAGTACTTC. The gene calls are TRBV2 and TRBJ2-5; 7 bases agree with TRBD1. The germline V gene has CDR1 SNHLY and CDR2 FYNNEI. This CDR3 contains 13 residues. Trimming removed 6 bases from V and 3 bases from J; junction bases left unmatched: 4.